This is a list of T cell receptor beta chains from one sample in a study of T cells after yellow fever vaccination. TCRdb re-derived calls from the 5' RACE reads in MiXCR, one entry per CDR3 protein. The table has hundreds of thousands of distinct CDR3 sequences, approximately 13% seen once. Sequenced here: PBMCs, sampled on the day of the yellow fever booster vaccination. These receptors were collected from a man younger than 40 who received the YFV17D yellow fever vaccine. CDR3s include the opening cysteine and the closing phenylalanine or tryptophan. A D gene is named only where the DNA matches it firmly. Rows give clone size only sometimes, using once, few, many, or a class for an expanded clone.

size	J	D	V	DNA	CDR3
few	TRBJ2-2	TRBD1	TRBV29-1	TGCAGCGTCCCGAGGACAGGGGACACCGGGGAGCTGTTTTTT	CSVPRTGDTGELFF
many	TRBJ2-1	TRBD1	TRBV30	TGTGCCTGGAATCCCGGACAGGGAAAGCAGTTCTTC	CAWNPGQGKQFF
once	TRBJ2-7	TRBD2	TRBV6-1	TGTGCCAGCACCAGGACTAGCGGGAGTGCCGAGCAGTACTTC	CASTRTSGSAEQYF
.	TRBJ1-5	.	TRBV29-1	TGCAGCGTCGGGACCATGGGAAGCAATCAGCCCCAGCATTTT	CSVGTMGSNQPQHF
few	TRBJ2-1	TRBD2	TRBV4-3	TGCGCCAGCAGCCAAGCGGAGCGGGAGTTAGCGTACAATGAGCAGTTCTTC	CASSQAERELAYNEQFF
few	TRBJ2-4	.	TRBV7-9	TGTGCCAGCAGCACCAGGGACTTAAACATTCAGTACTTC	CASSTRDLNIQYF
.	TRBJ2-5	TRBD1	TRBV20-1	TGCAGTGCTATACCGGGACAGGGTGCAAGTCCCCAGTACTTC	CSAIPGQGASPQYF
few	TRBJ2-1	TRBD2	TRBV28	TGTGCCACCGTAGCGGGAGGGAGAAATGAGCAGTTCTTC	CATVAGGRNEQFF
few	TRBJ2-7	.	TRBV9	TGTGCCAGCAGCCCAAGTGGGGGTACCTACGAGCAGTACTTC	CASSPSGGTYEQYF
few	TRBJ2-7	.	TRBV6-5	TGTGCCAGCAGTTACTCTCAGGACACAAGGGATTCCTACGAGCAGTACTTC	CASSYSQDTRDSYEQYF
.	TRBJ2-7	TRBD1	TRBV7-2	TGTGCCAGCAGCCAGCAGGGGCAGGGGGCCTACGAGCAGTACTTC	CASSQQGQGAYEQYF
.	TRBJ1-5	.	TRBV28	TGTGCCAGCAGTTCTCTTTGGGGCAGGGGAGTACAGCCCCAGCATTTT	CASSSLWGRGVQPQHF
few	TRBJ2-4	TRBD2	TRBV7-8	TGTGCCAGCAGCTTATTGGGACTAGGCAAAAACATTCAGTACTTC	CASSLLGLGKNIQYF
few	TRBJ2-7	.	TRBV9	TGTGCCAGCAGCTCCCGGGACTCAATTCTGACTAGCTACGAGCAGTACTTC	CASSSRDSILTSYEQYF
.	TRBJ2-1	.	TRBV27	TGTGCCAGCGCTCTCATATCTGGGGGATTACACAATGAGCAGTTCTTC	CASALISGGLHNEQFF
.	TRBJ1-1	.	TRBV4-2	TGTGCCAGCAGCCAAGCAGGGGACACCGCTGCGAACACTGAAGCTTTCTTT	CASSQAGDTAANTEAFF
few	TRBJ2-5	TRBD2	TRBV20-1	TGCAGTGCTATAAGACTAGCGGGCTTACGTGGGTTGATTAAGACCCAGTACTTC	CSAIRLAGLRGLIKTQYF
few	TRBJ2-7	.	TRBV6-1	TGTGCCAGCAGACCGAGGACTGGCGCCTACGAGCAGTACTTC	CASRPRTGAYEQYF
.	TRBJ2-1	.	TRBV20-1	TGCAGTGCGATGGATGAGCAGTTCTTC	CSAMDEQFF
few	TRBJ1-6	.	TRBV28	TGTGCCAGCAGGTTAAGCCCCCGGGGAGGCTCCTATAATTCACCCCTCCACTTT	CASRLSPRGGSYNSPLHF
.	TRBJ1-5	.	TRBV7-9	TGTGCCAGCAGCTTAGACGGGGGGCCACGGCCCCAGCATTTT	CASSLDGGPRPQHF
few	TRBJ1-6	.	TRBV7-2	TGTGCCAGCAGCTTAGCGGTCGGGAATTCACCCCTCCACTTT	CASSLAVGNSPLHF
.	TRBJ2-3	.	TRBV6-4	TGTGCCAGCAGCATGACTGCACAGGCAGGCATCACAGATACGCAGTATTTT	CASSMTAQAGITDTQYF
.	TRBJ2-2	.	TRBV7-9	TGTGCCAGCAGTCCTCTGGGCCGGAACTTAGAGCTGTTTTTT	CASSPLGRNLELFF
.	TRBJ2-1	TRBD2	TRBV20-1	TGCAGTGCTACTAGCGGCCTTTACAATGAGCAGTTCTTC	CSATSGLYNEQFF
many	TRBJ2-5	.	TRBV7-8	TGTGCCAGCAGCTTAGTCCAGCAAGAGACCCAGTACTTC	CASSLVQQETQYF
few	TRBJ2-2	.	TRBV18	TGTGCCAGCTCACCTTCCGCGGACAGTCCCACCTTAGCGGAGCTGTTTTTT	CASSPSADSPTLAELFF
.	TRBJ2-1	TRBD2	TRBV10-3	TGTGCCATCTCTCTCGGGGGGGATGAGCAGTTCTTC	CAISLGGDEQFF